A single T cell receptor (beta chain) is shown here with its context. The source of the sample is a study of blood T cell repertoires in COVID-19. TCRdb's table, derived via immunoSEQ multiplex PCR, lists solely in-frame clones and lacks some. This table has 150,000 or so clones, 85% to 90% appearing once. Between the trimmed V and J ends, which lost 6 bases and 2 bases, there was a span of 16 bases. From germline, CDR1 is MDHEN and CDR2 SYDVKM. This CDR3 region has 15 residues. Material for sequencing was PBMCs or T cells enriched from blood (not recorded which). V and J are TRBV28 and TRBJ2-5; weak D call: TRBD2 (6 bases). The clonotype comes from a woman in her 30s with acute COVID-19. For the CDR3, the DNA is TGTGCCAGCAGCTCTTATACGGGAGTGCAAGAGACCCAGTACTTC. This sequence encodes CASSSYTGVQETQYF. Full variable domain (missing parts from reference TRBV28 and TRBJ2-5): DVKVTQSSRYLVKRTGEKVFLECVQDMDHENMFWYRQDPGLGLRLIYFSYDVKMKEKGDIPEGYSVSREKKERFSLILESASTNQTSMYLCASSSYTGVQETQYFGPGTRLLVL.